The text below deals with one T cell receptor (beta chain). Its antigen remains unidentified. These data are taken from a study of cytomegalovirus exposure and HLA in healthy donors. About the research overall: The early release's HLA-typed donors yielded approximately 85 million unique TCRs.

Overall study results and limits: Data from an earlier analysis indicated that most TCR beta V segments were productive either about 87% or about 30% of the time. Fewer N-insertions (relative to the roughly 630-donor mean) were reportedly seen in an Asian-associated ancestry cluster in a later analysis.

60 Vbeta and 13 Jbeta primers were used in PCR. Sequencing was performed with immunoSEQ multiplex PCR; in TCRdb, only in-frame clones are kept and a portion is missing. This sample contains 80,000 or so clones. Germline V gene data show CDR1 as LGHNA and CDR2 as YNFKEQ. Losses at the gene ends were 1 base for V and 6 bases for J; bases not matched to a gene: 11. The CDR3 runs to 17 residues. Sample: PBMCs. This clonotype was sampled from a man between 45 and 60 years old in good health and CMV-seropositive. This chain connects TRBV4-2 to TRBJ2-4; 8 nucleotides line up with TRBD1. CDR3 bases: TGTGCCAGCAGCCAAGCCCCCTTCGGGACAGGTGGAAACATTCAGTACTTC. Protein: CASSQAPFGTGGNIQYF.